Presented here are 30 T cell receptor beta chains from one specimen sequenced in a study of T-cell reconstitution after alpha-beta-depleted transplantation in children. As it was prepared, the TCRbeta library received unique molecular identifiers. Via MiXCR, TCRdb re-called the PCR reads, giving one row per CDR3 protein. The table lists around 800,000 distinct CDR3 sequences, roughly 15% of them singletons. This material consisted of PBMCs, mostly from graft donor cells, taken 360 days after TCRalphabeta/CD19-depleted stem cell transplant. These receptors all come from a male patient younger than 18 who had a stem cell transplant for acute lymphoblastic leukemia, so the T cells may come from the graft donor.

This chain connects TRBV20-1 to TRBJ2-3, with D perhaps TRBD2 (6 bases). The V end was cut by 5 bases, the J end by 1 base, with 13 bases between. CDR3 length: 14 residues. CDR1 is DFQATT and CDR2 is SNEGSKA in the germline V gene (reference sequence). CDR3 in amino acids: CSAARSGGTDTQYF. In DNA, the CDR3 is TGCAGTGCTGCCCGCTCGGGGGGCACAGATACGCAGTATTTT.

This clonotype was observed a handful of times. The chain is built from TRBV5-1 and TRBJ2-7; 7 positions agree with TRBD1. Trimming removed 0 bases from V and 4 bases from J; junction bases left unmatched: 7. The germline V gene has CDR1 SGHRS and CDR2 YFSETQ. CDR3 length: 15 residues. The DNA of the CDR3 is TGCGCCAGCAGCTTGGCCCCGAGGGGGCGTTACGAGCAGTACTTC. Translation gives CASSLAPRGRYEQYF.

Worth noting for this clonotype: Its ends do not fully match the called genes, so a read error is possible. The chain carries TRBV20-1 and TRBJ2-7; 10 bases are shared with TRBD2. The CDR3 is made up of 16 amino acids. CDR1 is DFQATT and CDR2 is SNEGSKA in the germline V gene (reference sequence). In DNA form, the CDR3 reads TGCTGTGCTAGAGGGCGGATAGCTAGCGGGAGCTACGAGCAGTACTTC. Protein product: CCARGRIASGSYEQYF.

CDR3 in DNA: TGCAGTGCTAGATCTAGCGGGAGATACAATGAGCAGTTCTTC. It encodes CSARSSGRYNEQFF. J is TRBJ2-1 and V is TRBV20-1; 10 nucleotides agree with TRBD2. Unmatched junction bases numbered 2, after V lost 2 bases and J lost 4 bases. The CDR3 has 14 residues. From germline, CDR1 is DFQATT and CDR2 SNEGSKA (reference sequence).

The gene calls are TRBV6-5 and TRBJ1-5, with a weak D call TRBD1 (5 bases). Germline assignment: CDR1 MNHEY and CDR2 SVGAGI. The CDR3 contains 14 residues. V dropped 2 bases and J dropped 6 bases, with 11 bases sitting between them. The CDR3 here is CASSYSRGAQPQHF. The CDR3 nucleotides are TGTGCCAGCAGTTACAGTCGAGGGGCTCAGCCCCAGCATTTT.

The chain links TRBV5-1 to TRBJ1-2; D not certain. CDR3 length equals 18 residues. CDR1 is SGHRS and CDR2 is YFSETQ in the germline V gene. V was trimmed by 2 bases and J by 0 bases, leaving 20 bases between them. The CDR3 here is CASSFSVVGTTTNYGYTF. The CDR3 nucleotides read TGCGCCAGCAGCTTCTCAGTTGTGGGCACAACCACTAACTATGGCTACACCTTC.

The sample holds a few counts of this clonotype. The chain joins TRBV7-6 to TRBJ1-4; 10 nucleotides line up with TRBD1. Germline CDR1 reads SGHVS; CDR2 reads FNYEAQ. V gave up 5 bases and J gave up 8 bases; unmatched junction bases: 5. The CDR3 spans 14 residues. The CDR3 DNA reads TGTGCCAGCAGCCGGGACAGGGGTGGGGAAAAACTGTTTTTT. Amino acids: CASSRDRGGEKLFF.

This chain joins TRBV3-1 and TRBJ2-1, with a possible D match to TRBD1 (5 bases). There are 15 residues in the CDR3. From germline, CDR1 is LGHDT and CDR2 YNNKEL (reference sequence). With 5 bases removed from V and 0 bases from J, the gap between germline ends came to 11 bases. DNA for the CDR3: TGTGCCAGCAGCTCCCAGGGTATCTCCTACAATGAGCAGTTCTTC. It specifies CASSSQGISYNEQFF.

This clonotype was recorded many times. The chain carries TRBV12-3 or TRBV12-4 and TRBJ2-7, with 8 bases that match TRBD1. This CDR3 is built from 16 residues. V was clipped by 7 bases and J by 4 bases; unmatched bases: 15. Here the CDR3 reads CASTPIPPTGGYEQYF. The CDR3 coding sequence is TGTGCCAGCACACCAATCCCGCCTACAGGGGGGTACGAGCAGTACTTC.

The V call is TRBV14, the J call TRBJ1-4; 7 bases align to TRBD1. From germline, CDR1 is SGHDN and CDR2 FVKESK. This CDR3 spans 15 amino acids. The V gene end was trimmed by 3 bases and the J gene end by 4 bases; junction bases not matched to a gene: 5. The CDR3 region has the DNA TGTGCCAGCAGCCAGTGGACAGGCCTTAATGAAAAACTGTTTTTT. It encodes CASSQWTGLNEKLFF.

This clonotype has a single count. The rearrangement links TRBV6-6 to TRBJ2-2; 8 nucleotides match TRBD1. Looked up from germline, CDR1 is MNHNY and CDR2 is SVGAGI (reference sequence). V was pared by 5 bases and J by 0 bases, with 5 bases of the junction left unmatched. The CDR3 loop spans 16 amino acids. As DNA, the CDR3 is TGTGCCAGCAGTCTGGACAGGGCTGCGAACACCGGGGAGCTGTTTTTT. Its protein is CASSLDRAANTGELFF.

The CDR3 region is CASSSQPTGTFGNTIYF. The DNA of the CDR3 is TGCGCCAGCAGCTCTCAACCCACGGGGACCTTTGGAAACACCATATATTTT. The chain recombines TRBV4-1 with TRBJ1-3, with D tentatively TRBD1 (5 bases). This CDR3 region has 17 residues. Germline CDR1 and CDR2: MGHRA and YSYEKL. V shed 5 bases and J shed 3 bases, with 20 bases lying between them.

The CDR3 region has the DNA TGCAGTGCTAGGGAGCGGGAGGCCTACAATGAGCAGTTCTTC. This encodes CSAREREAYNEQFF. The V and J genes are TRBV20-1 and TRBJ2-1, with TRBD2 identical over 9 bases. Looked up from germline, CDR1 is DFQATT and CDR2 is SNEGSKA (reference sequence). J was trimmed by 2 bases and V by 3 bases; bases with no gene match: 2. This CDR3 has 14 residues.

The J gene is TRBJ1-1, the V gene TRBV7-9, with D unclear. There are 11 residues in the CDR3. Trimming removed 7 bases at V and 3 bases at J, with 6 bases between. Germline V CDR1 and CDR2: SEHNR, FQNEAQ (reference sequence). CDR3 sequence reads: CASTIYTEAFF. The CDR3 bases are TGTGCCAGCACCATATACACTGAAGCTTTCTTT.

CDR3 DNA sequence: TGTGCCTGGAGTCCAGGGACTGGAAACACCATATATTTT. Amino acid sequence: CAWSPGTGNTIYF. The rearrangement uses TRBV30 and TRBJ1-3; TRBD1 might be the D (5 bases). The length of the CDR3 is 13 residues. Per germline, CDR1 GTSNPN and CDR2 SVGIG (reference sequence). The ends were cut back, 2 bases at V and 2 bases at J, with 7 bases in the middle.

The chain employs TRBV5-1 and TRBJ1-4, with D hard to call. V was cut by 4 bases and J by 11 bases, with 12 bases left in between. Germline V gives CDR1 SGHRS, CDR2 YFSETQ. CDR3 size: 12 residues. The CDR3 loop reads CASSIGGEKLFF. Here the CDR3 DNA reads TGCGCCAGCAGCATTGGAGGCGAGAAACTGTTTTTT.

The gene calls are TRBV29-1 and TRBJ2-1; 14 nucleotides match TRBD2. The V gene's germline CDR1 is SQVTM and CDR2 ANQGSEA. V gave up 6 bases and J gave up 3 bases; unmatched junction bases: 4. The CDR3 runs 15 residues. CDR3 region: CSVRGTSGSYNEQFF. CDR3 DNA: TGCAGCGTGAGGGGGACTAGCGGGAGCTACAATGAGCAGTTCTTC.

Many counts were recorded for this clonotype. J is TRBJ1-4 and V is TRBV5-1; D is uncertain. Between the trimmed V and J ends, which lost 0 bases and 8 bases, there was a span of 11 bases. The germline V gene encodes CDR1 SGHRS and CDR2 YFSETQ. This CDR3 spans 14 amino acids. The CDR3 region is CASSLDLHGEKLFF. Here the CDR3 DNA reads TGCGCCAGCAGCTTGGACCTTCACGGGGAAAAACTGTTTTTT.

This clonotype was observed a few times. The gene calls are TRBV7-9 and TRBJ2-2; D not resolved. CDR1 is SEHNR, CDR2 FQNEAQ, per germline (reference sequence). Trimming shortened V by 4 bases and J by 4 bases, and 7 bases separated the two germline ends. The CDR3 loop spans 13 amino acids. CDR3 loop: CASSYSVTGELFF. The CDR3 DNA reads as TGTGCCAGCAGCTATTCAGTCACCGGGGAGCTGTTTTTT.

In this sample, this clonotype turned up a few times. This chain connects TRBV6-5 to TRBJ2-1; no clear D gene. The CDR3 has 14 amino acids. V gave up 2 bases and J gave up 3 bases, with 8 bases separating them. CDR1 MNHEY and CDR2 SVGAGI come from the germline V gene. This CDR3 reads CASSYGNNYNEQFF. CDR3 DNA: TGTGCCAGCAGTTACGGGAACAACTACAATGAGCAGTTCTTC.

V gene TRBV7-9 combines with J gene TRBJ2-7, with TRBD1 matching 7 bases. There are 14 residues in the CDR3. The junction had 4 bases not matched to a gene; V was cut back by 4 bases and J by 1 base. Germline lookup yields CDR1 SEHNR and CDR2 FQNEAQ (reference sequence). The CDR3 protein is CASSSDRPSYEQYF. The CDR3 coding sequence is TGTGCCAGCAGCTCGGACAGGCCATCCTACGAGCAGTACTTC.

This clonotype turned up a few times. At one of its ends the junction is not consistent with the germline gene, which may arise from a read error. The rearrangement joins TRBV19 to TRBJ2-1, with D hard to call. CDR1 is LNHDA, CDR2 SQIVND, per germline (reference sequence). CDR3 size: 15 residues. The CDR3 DNA is TGTGCCAGTAGGATAGACTCGTTCCGTTACAATGAGCAGTTCTTC. It encodes CASRIDSFRYNEQFF.

This clonotype was observed a few times. The V gene is TRBV7-2, the J gene TRBJ2-1; D may be TRBD1 (7 bases). Trimming stripped 1 base from V and 2 bases from J, with 18 bases between. The CDR3 covers 18 residues. Germline values: CDR1 SGHTA, CDR2 FQGNSA. CDR3 region: CASSLGQGGPPTYNEQFF. DNA for the CDR3: TGTGCCAGCAGCTTAGGGCAGGGGGGTCCTCCAACCTACAATGAGCAGTTCTTC.

The chain has TRBV2 and TRBJ2-4; D perhaps matches TRBD1 (5 bases). CDR3 size: 14 residues. Germline V gene data show CDR1 as SNHLY and CDR2 as FYNNEI. Trimming left V 9 bases short and J 0 bases short, with 12 bases between. DNA for the CDR3: TGTGCCAGTGGGGCGGCTCTAGCCAAAAACATTCAGTACTTC. This gives the protein CASGAALAKNIQYF.

The V and J genes are TRBV5-1 and TRBJ2-7; 9 bases line up with TRBD1. V trimming: 4 bases; J trimming: 3 bases; junction bases outside the gene matches: 8. Germline values: CDR1 SGHRS, CDR2 YFSETQ. This CDR3 contains 15 residues. The CDR3 loop reads CASSTYRDRVYEQYF. The CDR3 region has the DNA TGCGCCAGCAGCACATACCGGGACAGGGTCTACGAGCAGTACTTC.

This clonotype was seen repeatedly, ten times or more. V is TRBV5-1 and J is TRBJ2-2; D is ambiguous. The CDR3 runs to 14 residues. V lost 4 bases to trimming and J lost 2 bases, with 9 bases between them. In germline, CDR1 is SGHRS, CDR2 YFSETQ. CDR3 protein: CASSGMGNTGELFF. The CDR3 DNA follows: TGCGCCAGCAGCGGTATGGGTAACACCGGGGAGCTGTTTTTT.

The chain uses TRBV7-9 and TRBJ2-7; D is uncertain. Germline V gives CDR1 SEHNR, CDR2 FQNEAQ (reference sequence). The CDR3 loop spans 16 amino acids. The V end lost 5 bases, the J end lost 5 bases, and 22 bases lay between the germline ends. The CDR3 loop is CASSPSRQKVVDEQYF. CDR3 in DNA: TGTGCCAGCAGCCCCTCCCGCCAAAAGGTAGTCGACGAGCAGTACTTC. The full variable domain, in which reference TRBV7-9 and TRBJ2-7 provide the parts outside the CDR3, is DTGVSQNPRHKITKRGQNVTFRCDPISEHNRLYWYRQTLGQGPEFLTYFQNEAQLEKSRLLSDRFSAERPKGSFSTLEIQRTEQGDSAMYLCASSPSRQKVVDEQYFGPGTRLTVT.

This clonotype was seen a few times. The chain has TRBV9 and TRBJ2-7; D not certain. This CDR3 is built from 13 residues. The V gene's germline CDR1 is SGDLS and CDR2 YYNGEE. Trimming removed 0 bases at V and 4 bases at J, with 8 bases between. The CDR3 coding sequence is TGTGCCAGCAGCGTAGGGCCCACTTACGAGCAGTACTTC. The encoded protein is CASSVGPTYEQYF. Full variable domain (remainder filled in from reference TRBV9 and TRBJ2-7): DSGVTQTPKHLITATGQRVTLRCSPRSGDLSVYWYQQSLDQGLQFLIQYYNGEERAKGNILERFSAQQFPDLHSELNLSSLELGDSALYFCASSVGPTYEQYFGPGTRLTVT.

This chain connects TRBV12-3 or TRBV12-4 to TRBJ2-3, with no clear D. CDR3 length: 14 amino acids. Trimming took 6 bases from V and 4 from J, leaving 14 bases between them. The CDR3: CASRPAREADTQYF. CDR3 nucleotide sequence: TGTGCCAGCAGACCGGCTAGAGAGGCAGATACGCAGTATTTT.

The gene calls are TRBV30 and TRBJ1-1; D gene unclear. This CDR3 contains 15 residues. Germline V gene sequence: CDR1 GTSNPN, CDR2 SVGIG (reference sequence). Trimming left V 0 bases short and J 0 bases short, with 11 bases between. The CDR3 here is CAWSVWLAMNTEAFF. CDR3 nucleotides: TGTGCCTGGAGTGTCTGGTTGGCCATGAACACTGAAGCTTTCTTT.